This T cell receptor (beta chain) is drawn from a study of memory CD4+ T cells and cytomegalovirus serostatus. Single viable CD3+CD4+CD8-CD45RO+ cells were sorted as the memory CD4+ T cells. Libraries were prepared by immunoSEQ multiplex PCR; TCRdb keeps only in-frame clonotypes and omits some of them. The sample holds tens of thousands of clones; around three quarters are singletons and the top ten take about 1.1%. CDR3 length: 14 amino acids. V lost 4 bases and J 6 bases, leaving 16 bases between the germline ends. Looked up from germline, CDR1 is SEHNR and CDR2 is FQNEAQ (reference sequence). The source is an adult in good health and CMV-seronegative. The chain uses TRBV7-9 and TRBJ2-7; D possibly corresponds to TRBD2 (6 bases). The sequencing sample was made of memory CD4+ T cells from blood. In nucleotides, the CDR3 is TGTGCCAGCAGCTCATTGGAGGGAAGCGCCGAGCAGTACTTC. This sequence encodes CASSSLEGSAEQYF.